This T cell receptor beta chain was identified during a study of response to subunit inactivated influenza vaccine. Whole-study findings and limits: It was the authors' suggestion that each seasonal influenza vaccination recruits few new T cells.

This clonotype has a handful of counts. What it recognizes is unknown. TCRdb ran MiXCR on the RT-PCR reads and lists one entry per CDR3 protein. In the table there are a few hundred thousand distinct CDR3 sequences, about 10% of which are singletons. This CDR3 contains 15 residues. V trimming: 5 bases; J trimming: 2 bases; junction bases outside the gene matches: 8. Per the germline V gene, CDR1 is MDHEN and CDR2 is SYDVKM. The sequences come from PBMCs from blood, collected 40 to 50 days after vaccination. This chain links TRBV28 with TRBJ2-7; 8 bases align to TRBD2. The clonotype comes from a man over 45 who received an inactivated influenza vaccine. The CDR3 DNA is TGTGCCAGCAGTCCCGTGGGTAGCGGGACCTACGAGCAGTACTTC. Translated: CASSPVGSGTYEQYF.